Below are 18 T cell receptor beta chains sequenced from a single sample in a study of blood T cell repertoires in COVID-19. Assay used: immunoSEQ multiplex PCR; TCRdb lists only in-frame clones, some missing. The sample consists of about 160,000 clones, 60% to 85% of them appearing once. Specimen: peripheral blood. The receptors derive from a man in his sixties with acute or convalescent COVID-19.

This clone was seen once. This chain joins TRBV11-2 and TRBJ2-5; 13 bases agree with TRBD2. This CDR3 region has 15 residues. Germline trimming cut 5 bases from V and 4 bases from J; bases unmatched to any gene: 4. Germline V gene sequence: CDR1 SGHAT, CDR2 FQNNGV. The CDR3 DNA reads TGTGCCAGCAGCCTGGGACTAGCGGGGAGAGAGACCCAGTACTTC. It yields the protein CASSLGLAGRETQYF.

The V call is TRBV4-3, the J call TRBJ2-7; D possibly corresponds to TRBD1 (7 bases). Germline V gene sequence: CDR1 LGHNA, CDR2 YSLEER. The CDR3 is 13 amino acids. V was cut by 4 bases and J by 3 bases, with 10 bases left in between. The CDR3 DNA is TGCGCCAGCAGCCGCGGGACAGACTACGAGCAGTACTTC. Translation gives CASSRGTDYEQYF.

This clone was seen just once. The chain uses TRBV14 and TRBJ1-4, with D possibly TRBD1 on 5 matching bases. The CDR3 runs to 16 residues. The germline V gene encodes CDR1 SGHDN and CDR2 FVKESK. Trimming stripped 1 base from V and 5 bases from J, with 14 bases between. Here the CDR3 DNA reads TGTGCCAGCAGCCAAGTTTGGGGGGGAGCGAATGAAAAACTGTTTTTT. Translated, it gives CASSQVWGGANEKLFF.

In this sample, this clone turned up once. The chain links TRBV6-5 to TRBJ1-5, with a possible D match to TRBD1 (5 bases). This CDR3 is built from 15 residues. V dropped 6 bases and J dropped 2 bases, with 14 bases sitting between them. Looked up from germline, CDR1 is MNHEY and CDR2 is SVGAGI. This CDR3 is CASRAGKNGNQPQHF. For the CDR3, the DNA is TGTGCCAGCAGGGCAGGGAAGAACGGCAATCAGCCCCAGCATTTT.

The rearrangement links TRBV9 to TRBJ1-2, with a possible D match to TRBD1 (5 bases). V was shortened by 6 bases and J by 5 bases, with 14 bases between the two germline ends. This CDR3 has 13 amino acids. CDR1 and CDR2 from the germline V gene are SGDLS and YYNGEE. The CDR3 DNA reads TGTGCCAGCACCCTGGGGGGTAGGTATGGCTACACCTTC. Translating it yields CASTLGGRYGYTF.

This clone was found once. The chain links TRBV4-3 to TRBJ1-1; D is possibly TRBD1 (5 bases). Deletions cut 6 bases from V and 10 bases from J, with 15 bases between. Germline V gives CDR1 LGHNA, CDR2 YSLEER. CDR3 length: 12 residues. The CDR3 bases are TGCGCCAGCAGTCCCACCGGGGGTAGAGCTTTCTTT. It is translated as CASSPTGGRAFF.

In its sample, this clone was seen a few times. Additional DNA sequences in this sample encode the identical CDR3. V is TRBV19 and J is TRBJ2-7, with TRBD1 matching 9 bases. CDR1 and CDR2 (germline): LNHDA, SQIVND (reference sequence). The CDR3 runs 12 residues. Trimming removed 6 bases from V and 4 bases from J; junction bases left unmatched: 1. This CDR3 reads CASSDRGYEQYF. The CDR3 bases are TGTGCCAGTAGCGACAGGGGGTACGAGCAGTACTTC.

The CDR3 is CAWREGRGRNTEAFF. For the CDR3, the DNA is TGTGCCTGGAGGGAGGGGAGGGGGAGGAACACTGAAGCTTTCTTT. This rearrangement joins TRBV30 to TRBJ1-1, with D perhaps matching TRBD1 (6 bases). This CDR3 is 15 amino acids long. CDR1 GTSNPN and CDR2 SVGIG come from the germline V gene (reference sequence). The V end was cut by 3 bases, the J end by 1 base, with 15 bases between.

V and J are TRBV19 and TRBJ1-2; 7 nucleotides agree with TRBD1. In germline, CDR1 is LNHDA, CDR2 SQIVND (reference sequence). This CDR3 contains 16 residues. V lost 4 bases, J lost 5 bases, and 13 bases stayed unmatched. CDR3 protein: CASSTGDSLYLYGYTF. CDR3 nucleotide sequence: TGTGCCAGTAGTACGGGGGACAGCTTGTATCTGTATGGCTACACCTTC.

The V gene is TRBV6-1, the J gene TRBJ1-5; perhaps TRBD1 as D (6 bases). Germline loops: CDR1 MNHNS, CDR2 SASEGT. The CDR3 length is 14 residues. Trimming cost V 2 bases and J 5 bases, with 10 bases left between them. This CDR3 is CASSETQGYQPQHF. The CDR3 coding sequence is TGTGCCAGCAGTGAAACCCAGGGGTATCAGCCCCAGCATTTT.

The chain employs TRBV30 and TRBJ2-3, with TRBD1 matching over 7 bases. V lost 1 base to trimming and J lost 1 base; unmatched junction nucleotides: 5. The CDR3 has 15 residues. Germline V gene lookup returns CDR1 GTSNPN and CDR2 SVGIG (reference sequence). The CDR3 sequence is CAWSARDRRTDTQYF. CDR3 bases: TGTGCCTGGAGTGCGAGGGACAGACGCACAGATACGCAGTATTTT.

This chain joins TRBV6-2 or TRBV6-3 and TRBJ2-3; 10 nucleotides match TRBD2. The CDR3 sequence is 18 residues long. The V and J ends lost 2 bases and 0 bases, in that order; junction bases with no gene match: 8. Germline V CDR1 and CDR2: MNHEY, SVGEGT. CDR3 in DNA: TGTGCCAGCAGTTACGACGAGCGGGGGGGGACTAGCACAGATACGCAGTATTTT. Amino acid sequence: CASSYDERGGTSTDTQYF.

The CDR3 reads CATSRENRGQGTQYF. The CDR3, as DNA: TGTGCCACCAGCAGAGAGAACAGGGGGCAAGGTACGCAGTATTTT. This chain links TRBV15 with TRBJ2-3, with 9 bases that match TRBD1. Germline CDR1 LNHNV, CDR2 YYDKDF (reference sequence). The CDR3 totals 15 residues. J gave up 8 bases and V 0 bases, and 6 bases lay outside the gene matches. Looking up the rest from reference TRBV15 and TRBJ2-3 gives the full variable domain: DAMVIQNPRYQVTQFGKPVTLSCSQTLNHNVMYWYQQKSSQAPKLLFHYYDKDFNNEADTPDNFQSRRPNTSFCFLDIRSPGLGDTAMYLCATSRENRGQGTQYFGPGTRLTVL.

The chain couples TRBV27 to TRBJ1-6; TRBD1 is a possible D gene (5 bases). Trimming removed 6 bases at V and 6 bases at J, with 15 bases between. The length of the CDR3 is 15 residues. In germline, CDR1 is MNHEY, CDR2 SMNVEV (reference sequence). The CDR3 region has the DNA TGTGCCAGCAGCGTCCTCGGGAGGGGTAATTCACCCCTCCACTTT. Amino acid sequence: CASSVLGRGNSPLHF.

This chain connects TRBV4-1 to TRBJ1-5; no clear D gene. CDR1 is MGHRA, CDR2 YSYEKL, per germline. The V and J ends lost 0 bases and 4 bases respectively, with 16 bases between them. The CDR3 contains 17 residues. CDR3 sequence (DNA): TGCGCCAGCAGCCAAGATGTATCGGCGGAGTTAAATCAGCCCCAGCATTTT. Its translation: CASSQDVSAELNQPQHF.

The chain employs TRBV2 and TRBJ2-2, with D unclear. V lost 5 bases, J lost 4 bases, and 8 bases lay in between. This CDR3 comprises 13 residues. Germline V CDR1 and CDR2: SNHLY, FYNNEI. The CDR3 spells CASSPAATGELFF. CDR3 DNA sequence: TGTGCCAGCAGTCCCGCGGCCACCGGGGAGCTGTTTTTT.

The V gene is TRBV6-5, the J gene TRBJ1-1; 8 nucleotides match TRBD1. Germline V gene sequence: CDR1 MNHEY, CDR2 SVGAGI. V gave up 1 base and J gave up 3 bases; unmatched junction bases: 7. This CDR3 has 16 amino acids. DNA of the CDR3: TGTGCCAGCAGTTACTACCCCCCGGACAGGGACACTGAAGCTTTCTTT. It specifies CASSYYPPDRDTEAFF.

The rearrangement joins TRBV2 to TRBJ2-5, with TRBD1 matching over 9 bases. This CDR3 comprises 14 residues. The V and J ends lost 7 bases and 1 base, in that order; junction bases with no gene match: 4. The V gene's germline CDR1 is SNHLY and CDR2 FYNNEI. The CDR3 DNA is TGTGCCAGCAACAGGGACAGGGCCCAAGAGACCCAGTACTTC. This gives the protein CASNRDRAQETQYF.